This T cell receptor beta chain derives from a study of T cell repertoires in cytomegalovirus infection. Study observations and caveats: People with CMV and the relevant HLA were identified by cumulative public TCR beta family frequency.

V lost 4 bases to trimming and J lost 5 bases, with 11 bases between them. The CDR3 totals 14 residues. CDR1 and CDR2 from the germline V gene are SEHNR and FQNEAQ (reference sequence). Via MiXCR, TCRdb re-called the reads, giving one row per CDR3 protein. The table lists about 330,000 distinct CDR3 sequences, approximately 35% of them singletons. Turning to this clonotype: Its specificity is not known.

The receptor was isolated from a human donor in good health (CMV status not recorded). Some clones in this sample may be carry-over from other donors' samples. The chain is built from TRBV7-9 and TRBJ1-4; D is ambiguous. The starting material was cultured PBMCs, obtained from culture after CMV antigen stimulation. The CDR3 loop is CASSSGLPNEKLFF. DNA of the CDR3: TGTGCCAGCAGCTCAGGACTCCCGAATGAAAAACTGTTTTTT. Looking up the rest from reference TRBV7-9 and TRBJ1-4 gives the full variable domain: DTGVSQNPRHKITKRGQNVTFRCDPISEHNRLYWYRQTLGQGPEFLTYFQNEAQLEKSRLLSDRFSAERPKGSFSTLEIQRTEQGDSAMYLCASSSGLPNEKLFFGSGTQLSVL.